This T cell receptor beta chain was sequenced during a study of spatial heterogeneity in lung cancer. Study summary: Raw-read counts averaged over ten per unique TCR and UMI combination.

With regard to this clonotype: What it binds is unknown. The library was designed around alpha chains, so this beta chain is a stray read whose abundance carries little weight.

The V gene lost 2 bases and the J gene lost 1 base, with 9 bases spanning the gap. The CDR3 sequence is 15 residues long. CDR1 and CDR2 (germline): SGHRS, YFSETQ. Study observations and caveats: It was estimated that coverage of tumor T cells reached roughly 7% for alpha chains and around 12% for beta chains. Counts of expanded intratumoral alpha and beta TCRs tracked tumor mutation counts.

Each CDR3 protein is one row after TCRdb ran MiXCR on the 5' RACE reads. The sample has about 2,800 distinct CDR3 sequences, less than 65% seen once. The time point: sample taken at primary tumor resection. This TCR was recovered from a male donor with early-stage non-small cell lung cancer. The material sequenced was lung tumor tissue, taken at surgery. The genes are TRBV5-1 and TRBJ2-2; no clear D gene. The CDR3 nucleotides are TGCGCCAGCAGCTTACAGAGCGAGAACACCGGGGAGCTGTTTTTT. This translates into CASSLQSENTGELFF.